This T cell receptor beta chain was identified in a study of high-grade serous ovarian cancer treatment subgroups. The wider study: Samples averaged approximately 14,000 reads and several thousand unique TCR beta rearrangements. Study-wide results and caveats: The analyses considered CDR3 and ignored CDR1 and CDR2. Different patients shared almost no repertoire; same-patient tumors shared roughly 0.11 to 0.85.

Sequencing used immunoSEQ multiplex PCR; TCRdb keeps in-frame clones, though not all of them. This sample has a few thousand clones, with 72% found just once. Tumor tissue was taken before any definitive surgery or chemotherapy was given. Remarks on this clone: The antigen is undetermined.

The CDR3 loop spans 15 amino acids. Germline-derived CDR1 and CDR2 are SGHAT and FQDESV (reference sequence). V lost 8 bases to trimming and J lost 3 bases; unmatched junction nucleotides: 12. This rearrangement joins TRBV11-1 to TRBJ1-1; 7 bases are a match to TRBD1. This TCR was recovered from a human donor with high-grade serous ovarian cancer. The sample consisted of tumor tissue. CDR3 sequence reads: CASVLRGRGDTEAFF. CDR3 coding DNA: TGTGCCAGCGTTCTAAGGGGGCGCGGGGACACTGAAGCTTTCTTT.